This T cell receptor (beta chain) was documented in a study of blood T cell repertoires in COVID-19. At the level of the study: PBMCs, B-cell-depleted T cells, or T cells provided the cDNA or gDNA that made up the material.

TCRdb keeps only in-frame clones here, not all; method: immunoSEQ multiplex PCR. The sample includes 70,000 to 95,000 clones, 86% of them seen just once. The CDR3 sequence is 16 residues long. V shed 8 bases and J 5 bases; nucleotides not matched to a gene: 19. Germline CDR1 reads SQVTM; CDR2 reads ANQGSEA. The source of this sequence is a human donor in a cohort sampled during active COVID-19. V is TRBV29-1 and J is TRBJ2-5; 8 bases fit TRBD2. Source material: peripheral blood. In DNA, the CDR3 is TGCAGCCCCGGCTTCGGGCGGGGGGATACTGGGGAGACCCAGTACTTC. It encodes CSPGFGRGDTGETQYF.